These T cell receptor beta chains were read from a single sample in a study of T cell responses to AZD1222 COVID-19 vaccine. The table came from immunoSEQ multiplex PCR; TCRdb's copy has only in-frame clones and leaves some out. The table records approximately 150,000 clones, more than 85% of them present only once. The input for sequencing was peripheral blood, taken on day 0 of AZD1222 vaccination. These receptors were obtained from an adult in good health. The CDR3 runs from the conserved cysteine through the conserved F or W. D genes are given only for firm matches.

>12|.|TRBJ2-3|TRBV27
CASRGDADTQYF
>12|.|TRBJ1-2|TRBV30
CAWSWGYYGYTF
>16|.|TRBJ2-1|TRBV27
CATSKGGRGSYNEQFF
>14|.|TRBJ2-7|TRBV18
CASSPRAQLYEQYF
>14|TRBD1|TRBJ1-4|TRBV6-2/TRBV6-3
CASSYQGANEKLFF
>17|.|TRBJ1-5|TRBV7-8
CASSLVVAADSNQPQHF
>14|.|TRBJ2-7|TRBV6-5
CASSYSESSYEQYF
>15|TRBD2|TRBJ2-1|TRBV18
CASSPGGLAGEEQFF
>16|TRBD1|TRBJ2-5|TRBV5-1
CASSLGAQGARETQYF
>14|TRBD1|TRBJ1-1|TRBV10-2
CASGGGGMNTEAFF
>15|.|TRBJ2-7|TRBV19
CASSIDSQVSYEQYF
>18|.|TRBJ1-6|TRBV6-1
CASSATNSPSSYNSPLHF
>14|.|TRBJ2-3|TRBV18
CASSPRYSTDTQYF
>15|TRBD2|TRBJ2-1|TRBV28
CASRIAGAGDNEQFF
>13|TRBD1|TRBJ2-4|TRBV7-2
CASSFTGENIQYF
>15|.|TRBJ1-2|TRBV13
CASFGQRWPNYGYTF
>16|.|TRBJ1-2|TRBV5-1
CASSLGGGTRYYGYTF
>16|TRBD2|TRBJ2-2|TRBV5-4
CASSGTSGDSTGELFF
>18|TRBD1|TRBJ1-5|TRBV12-5
CASGLDAQGGRGNQPQHF
>13|.|TRBJ1-5|TRBV12-3/TRBV12-4
CASSFEPTQPQHF
>13|.|TRBJ1-1|TRBV6-5
CASLTAGAAEAFF
>14|.|TRBJ1-3|TRBV30
CAWAEKNPGNTIYF
>15|.|TRBJ1-5|TRBV10-2
CASSDEGAQNQPQHF
>13|.|TRBJ1-3|TRBV12-3/TRBV12-4
CASSRYFGNTIYF
>13|.|TRBJ1-5|TRBV30
CAWSRQENQPQHF
>14|.|TRBJ2-3|TRBV3-1/TRBV3-2
CASSQGKSTDTQYF
>15|.|TRBJ1-1|TRBV5-1
CASSSRQSMNTEAFF
>15|.|TRBJ1-2|TRBV4-1
CASSQGGGLLYGYTF
>13|.|TRBJ1-1|TRBV30
CAWSVRGDTEAFF
>18|.|TRBJ2-1|TRBV7-8
CASSPRARTASSYNEQFF
>16|TRBD2|TRBJ2-3|TRBV9
CASSVPAGGATDTQYF
>15|.|TRBJ1-6|TRBV28
CASSLRLGDNSPLHF
>15|.|TRBJ1-1|TRBV29-1
CSVEARQNVGTEAFF
>17|TRBD1|TRBJ2-1|TRBV19
CASRFRQGTSSYNEQFF
>13|.|TRBJ2-7|TRBV9
CASSPGSSYEQYF
>15|TRBD1|TRBJ1-2|TRBV6-5
CASSYDRGSLYGYTF
>16|.|TRBJ1-2|TRBV7-9
CASNKRAHAGSYGYTF
>12|.|TRBJ2-3|TRBV18
CASSPGTDTQYF
>12|.|TRBJ2-2|TRBV5-4
CASSLEAGELFF
>17|TRBD2|TRBJ2-1|TRBV5-6
CASSLVLAGGGHNEQFF
>14|.|TRBJ1-1|TRBV6-5
CASSYLRGGTEAFF
>13|.|TRBJ1-6|TRBV2
CASSSGPPGTLHF
>13|.|TRBJ2-5|TRBV12-3/TRBV12-4
CASSLLGGETQYF
>13|.|TRBJ1-1|TRBV3-1/TRBV3-2
CASSQDLNTEAFF
>14|TRBD2|TRBJ2-3|TRBV5-1
CASCEGLARDTQYF
>16|TRBD2|TRBJ2-7|TRBV4-2
CASSLTGTSVPYEQYF
>16|TRBD2|TRBJ2-3|TRBV19
CASSTILAGGTDTQYF
>14|.|TRBJ2-1|TRBV30
CAWSKGSSYNEQFF
>14|.|TRBJ1-2|TRBV7-8
CASSRSTGYYGYTF
>16|.|TRBJ2-5|TRBV11-2
CASSLDRVGGRGTQYF
>15|.|TRBJ1-6|TRBV7-2
CASSSLGTYNSPLHF
>13|.|TRBJ2-5|TRBV5-6
CASSLGDQVTQYF
>13|.|TRBJ2-1|TRBV12-3/TRBV12-4
CASSLWGPNEQFF
>15|.|TRBJ2-3|TRBV2
CASSQVQLGSDTQYF
>16|TRBD1|TRBJ1-4|TRBV19
CASSIPTGGNNEKLFF
>18|.|TRBJ1-3|TRBV5-1
CASSLSGPGLNSGNTIYF
>15|TRBD2|TRBJ2-7|TRBV4-1
CASSQLLAGGYEQYF